Sequencing of this T cell receptor (beta chain) was carried out in a study of beta chain features in type 1 diabetes. Study-wide points: When Type 1 diabetes patients were examined, their TCRB CDR3s proved moderately but significantly shorter in all four CD4+ subsets.

Every single donor gave one heparinised blood draw, and these averaged around 0.12 L. CDR1 is KGHSH and CDR2 is LQKENI in the germline V gene. This CDR3 contains 13 residues. V was clipped by 1 base and J by 5 bases, with 8 bases between them. Expressed TCRB transcripts were sequenced because the entire RNA isolate underwent reverse transcription. Data came from immunoSEQ multiplex PCR; TCRdb stores just in-frame clones and leaves some out. The repertoire holds over 150,000 clones, less than 10% seen once, with 0.5% to 0.55% in the top ten. In its sample, this clone was seen a few times. The antigen remains undetermined.

Sequenced sample: central memory CD4+ T cells from blood. The TCR originated in a man aged 18 to 29 with type 1 diabetes. The rearrangement joins TRBV18 to TRBJ1-2; the D gene is possibly TRBD1 (6 bases). Here the CDR3 reads CASSPRTEYGYTF. In DNA form, the CDR3 reads TGTGCCAGCTCACCACGGACAGAGTATGGCTACACCTTC.